The clone carrying this T cell receptor (beta chain) came up a few times. The antigen remains undetermined. This CDR3 is 14 amino acids long. V was cut by 3 bases and J by 1 base, with 13 bases left in between. The germline CDR1 and CDR2 sequences are SQVTM and ANQGSEA. The sample is drawn from a study of blood T cells in healthy people across ages. Study background: Every two T cells gave about one barcoded beta molecule via template switching. Findings and caveats of the study: Investigators treated diversity estimates from one million T cells as underestimates.

Together with a sample-barcoded 5' primer, a J-beta primer mix was included in a second PCR lasting roughly 6 to 12 cycles. Through a template-switch adaptor with 12 random nucleotides, each cDNA molecule received a tag. No fewer than 3 million CDR3-containing paired-end reads came from each sample. In TCRdb, the 5' RACE reads were re-called with MiXCR into one record per CDR3 protein. The sample consists of almost 1 million distinct CDR3 sequences, roughly 50% of them appearing once. The sample was blood. The chain is built from TRBV29-1 and TRBJ2-7; D ambiguous. The origin of this receptor is an older woman in good health. CDR3 sequence: CSVEVANLSYEQYF. The CDR3 DNA sequence: TGCAGCGTTGAGGTGGCAAACCTTTCCTACGAGCAGTACTTC.